This T cell receptor beta chain is drawn from a study of blood T cell repertoires in COVID-19. The data were produced by immunoSEQ multiplex PCR, yet TCRdb's version contains in-frame clones alone and is incomplete. Of fewer than 400,000 clones detected, 80% to 90% appear once; the ten largest clones hold 8% to 9%. V trimming: 5 bases; J trimming: 3 bases; junction bases outside the gene matches: 6. The CDR3 is 16 residues long. Germline assignment: CDR1 LNHDA and CDR2 SQIVND (reference sequence). This sequence originates from a woman aged 18-30 years who had recovered from COVID-19. Material for sequencing was PBMCs or T cells enriched from blood (not recorded which). The chain uses TRBV19 and TRBJ2-1; 11 nucleotides line up with TRBD2. Here the CDR3 DNA reads TGTGCCAGTAGTCATCAGGGACTAGCGGACTACAATGAGCAGTTCTTC. Translated: CASSHQGLADYNEQFF.